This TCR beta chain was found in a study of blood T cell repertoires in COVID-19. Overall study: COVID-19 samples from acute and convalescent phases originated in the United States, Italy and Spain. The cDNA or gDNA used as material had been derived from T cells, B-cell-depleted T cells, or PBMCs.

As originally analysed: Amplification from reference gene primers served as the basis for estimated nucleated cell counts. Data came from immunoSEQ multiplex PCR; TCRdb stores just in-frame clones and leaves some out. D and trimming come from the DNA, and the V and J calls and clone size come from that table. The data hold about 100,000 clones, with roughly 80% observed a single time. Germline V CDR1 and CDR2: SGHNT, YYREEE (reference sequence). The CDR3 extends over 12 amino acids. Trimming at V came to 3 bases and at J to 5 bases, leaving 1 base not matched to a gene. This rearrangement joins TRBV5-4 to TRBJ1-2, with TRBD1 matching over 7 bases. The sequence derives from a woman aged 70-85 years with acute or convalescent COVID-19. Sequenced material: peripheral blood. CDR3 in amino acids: CASSSGQYGYTF. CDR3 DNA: TGTGCCAGCAGCTCGGGACAGTATGGCTACACCTTC.